This TCR beta chain originates from a study of T cells after yellow fever vaccination. Study overall: Those fractions that held only low numbers of cells were prepared using the SMART-Seq v4 Ultra Low Input RNA kit. General study results and limits: Clonotypes shared by both compartments, CD4 and CD8, made up a small share. A faster peak, day 5 versus 15, was reached by the weaker secondary response.

Comment on this clonotype: Its cognate antigen is unknown.

Germline values: CDR1 KGHSH, CDR2 LQKENI. The junction had 5 bases not matched to a gene; V was cut back by 6 bases and J by 6 bases. This CDR3 is built from 14 residues. 5'RACE template switching produced TCR cDNA carrying a universal primer site and UMIs. TCRdb analysed the 5' RACE reads with MiXCR anew, one entry per CDR3 protein. This table holds under 400,000 distinct CDR3 sequences, 11% found once. The source of this sequence is a man between 18 and 29 years old who received the YFV17D yellow fever vaccine. The J gene is TRBJ2-4, the V gene TRBV18, with 10 bases identical to TRBD1. Material: PBMCs, obtained on the day of the first yellow fever vaccination. The CDR3 spells CASSPDRGRNIQYF. The CDR3 DNA reads as TGTGCCAGCTCGCCGGACAGGGGGAGAAACATTCAGTACTTC.